This TCR beta chain emerged from a study of OX40 agonist ivuxolimab in advanced cancers. Background on the whole study: The costimulatory receptor OX40 (CD134) was targeted by ivuxolimab, a fully human IgG2 agonistic monoclonal antibody. Of the 50 to 55 patients in dose escalation, about 20 had hepatocellular carcinoma, some 15 had melanoma, 9 had renal cell carcinoma and 9 had head and neck cancer. Intravenous ivuxolimab was administered to patients every 2 weeks at six dose levels: 0.01, 0.1, 0.3, 1.5, 3 and 10 mg/kg. Partial responses were achieved by three dose-escalation patients, of whom one had hepatocellular carcinoma and two had cutaneous melanoma. Peripheral TCRbeta sequencing was intended to test whether TCR sequence diversity was altered and clonal T-cell expansion was caused by ivuxolimab. Patients were allowed to have had prior anti-PD-1, anti-PD-L1 or anti-CTLA-4 therapy, and 30% to 40% of the dose-escalation patients had been treated with checkpoint inhibitors. In the dose-escalation cohort, 82.7% of patients were male, and the mean age was approximately 60 years, with a range of 23 to 79. The monotherapy dose-escalation portion (N ≈ 57 patients) of the phase I ivuxolimab trial is reported in the paper.

From the cysteine through the phenylalanine, the CDR3 covers 15 amino acids. The DNA shown is the 45-base CDR3, in frame from base 1. Taken from the germline V gene, the CDR1 and CDR2 loops are SNHLY and FYNNEI. V loses 2 bases, J loses 2 bases, and the germline ends lie 12 bases apart. Concerning this clone itself: Its antigen is still unknown. Base qualities are not provided; no much larger clone lies one nucleotide away.

The study at large found these results: On average, CD8+ T cells showed more expanded clones than CD4+ T cells after ivuxolimab. Clonal expansion of both CD4+ and CD8+ blood T cells was observed from baseline to week 6 at doses 0.1 to 3.0 mg/kg. Low levels of normalized T-cell clonal expansion were also seen in some nonresponding patients. The antigen specificity of the clonally expanded peripheral T cells was not determined. Partial responders in the 0.1-3.0 mg/kg groups had among the lowest normalized peripheral clonal expansion, especially among CD8+ T cells.

The trial excluded patients who had a history of autoimmune disease or who were on systemic immunosuppression. Peripheral blood for TCR sequencing was drawn from every dose cohort at baseline, at cycle 4 day 1 and at cycle 7 day 1. Samples came from an open-label, multicenter, first-in-human phase I dose-escalation trial of ivuxolimab. Adults with locally advanced or metastatic melanoma, renal cell, hepatocellular, or head and neck squamous cell carcinoma were enrolled in the trial. Before TCR sequencing, CD4+ T cells and CD8+ T cells from peripheral blood were sorted into separate populations. Genomic DNA was isolated from the sorted cells so that the TCRbeta CDR3 region could be sequenced. The immunoSEQ Assay was used to sequence the TCRbeta CDR3 regions. TCRdb carries this immuneACCESS record with in-frame sequences only. Its versions omit some clonotypes, under half of them owing to an unresolved V gene in the studies checked, with the rest unexplained. Recorded for this sample are about 5,100 clones; 60% to 70% of them occurred a single time. The ten most abundant clones make up roughly 69% of the sample.

The sequence joins TRBV2 to TRBJ1-1; the D region possibly corresponds to TRBD1 (6 bases align). Sample: CD4+ or CD8+ T cells sorted from blood, taken in a trial of the OX40 agonist ivuxolimab. The TCR originated in an adult with an advanced solid tumor such as melanoma, head and neck, liver or kidney cancer. The CDR3 reads as follows: CASSEWGTRNTEAFF. At the DNA level, the sequence is TGTGCCAGCAGTGAATGGGGGACAAGAAACACTGAAGCTTTCTTT. When the CDR3 is completed using the reference TRBV2 and TRBJ1-1 genes on either side, the full variable domain is EPEVTQTPSHQVTQMGQEVILRCVPISNHLYFYWYRQILGQKVEFLVSFYNNEISEKSEIFDDQFSVERPDGSNFTLKIRSTKLEDSAMYFCASSEWGTRNTEAFFGQGTRLTVV.